These 22 T cell receptor beta chains originate from one sample sequenced in a study of T cells in Graves' hyperthyroidism and ophthalmopathy. The CDR3 regions of TCR beta were amplified from RNA transcripts. RT-PCR in the first round (using the HTBI primer set) targeted the TCR CDR3. TCRdb re-analysed the multiplex PCR reads in MiXCR, keeping a single row per CDR3 protein. The top ten hold about 25% of the sample, which has about 92,000 distinct CDR3 sequences, just over 50% seen once. Sequenced material: blood. These receptor sequences come from a woman aged 40 to 50 with Graves' hyperthyroidism.

The chain employs TRBV2 and TRBJ2-5; the D is unclear. Deletions cut 6 bases from V and 2 bases from J, with 16 bases between. Germline V CDR1 and CDR2: SNHLY, FYNNEI. The CDR3 is 15 amino acids. For the CDR3, the DNA is TGTGCCAGCAGCGTCGCTTGGGCCGAACAAGAGACCCAGTACTTC. Translating gives CASSVAWAEQETQYF.

The V call is TRBV15, the J call TRBJ2-5; 8 bases agree with TRBD1. The germline gives CDR1 LNHNV, CDR2 YYDKDF (reference sequence). J gave up 5 bases and V 3 bases, and 5 bases lay outside the gene matches. This CDR3 has 14 amino acids. The CDR3 nucleotides read TGTGCCACCAGCAGCCAAACAGGGGGGGAGACCCAGTACTTC. This codes for CATSSQTGGETQYF. The full variable domain, completed using reference TRBV15 and TRBJ2-5, is DAMVIQNPRYQVTQFGKPVTLSCSQTLNHNVMYWYQQKSSQAPKLLFHYYDKDFNNEADTPDNFQSRRPNTSFCFLDIRSPGLGDTAMYLCATSSQTGGETQYFGPGTRLLVL.

The gene calls are TRBV15 and TRBJ1-2; D call uncertain. Looked up from germline, CDR1 is LNHNV and CDR2 is YYDKDF (reference sequence). V lost 3 bases to trimming and J lost 7 bases, with 15 bases between them. There are 14 residues in the CDR3. The CDR3 DNA reads TGTGCCACCAGCAGTAACACCGAGGGATCTGGCTACACCTTC. This sequence encodes CATSSNTEGSGYTF.

This clonotype has ten or more counts. CDR3 loop: CASSRTTGGELFF. The CDR3 region has the DNA TGTGCCAGCAGTCGGACTACCGGCGGGGAGCTGTTTTTT. The rearrangement links TRBV2 to TRBJ2-2; D may be TRBD2 (6 bases). The CDR3 is made up of 13 amino acids. Germline loops: CDR1 SNHLY, CDR2 FYNNEI. The ends were cut back, 5 bases at V and 7 bases at J, with 11 bases in the middle. Variable domain in full (rest from reference TRBV2 and TRBJ2-2): EPEVTQTPSHQVTQMGQEVILRCVPISNHLYFYWYRQILGQKVEFLVSFYNNEISEKSEIFDDQFSVERPDGSNFTLKIRSTKLEDSAMYFCASSRTTGGELFFGEGSRLTVL.

This clonotype was seen repeatedly, ten times or more. The genes are TRBV5-6 and TRBJ1-6, with a weak D call TRBD1 (5 bases). Per germline, CDR1 SGHDT and CDR2 YYEEEE. The CDR3 spans 14 residues. Trimming pared 3 bases from V and 8 bases from J, leaving 12 bases between. The CDR3 spells CASSSGTFHSPLHF. CDR3 nucleotide sequence: TGTGCCAGCAGCTCTGGGACTTTCCATTCACCCCTCCACTTT.

The CDR3 region is CATTTRGMGEQYF. The CDR3 DNA sequence: TGTGCCACCACCACCAGGGGGATGGGCGAGCAGTACTTC. The chain joins TRBV15 to TRBJ2-7; TRBD1 agrees at 7 bases. Germline CDR1 reads LNHNV; CDR2 reads YYDKDF (reference sequence). CDR3 length: 13 residues. V gave up 7 bases and J gave up 6 bases; unmatched junction bases: 9.

This clonotype was seen ten or more times. The rearrangement uses TRBV10-3 and TRBJ1-2, with 9 bases fitting TRBD1. The CDR3 totals 13 residues. Germline CDR1 reads ENHRY; CDR2 reads SYGVKD. After removal of 4 bases from V and 3 bases from J, the junction contained 0 bases not matched to a gene. The CDR3 sequence: CAISGQGDYGYTF. CDR3 DNA: TGTGCCATCAGTGGACAGGGGGACTATGGCTACACCTTC.

Comments on this clonotype: A much larger clone is a single base away; this may be a read error. This sequence joins TRBV20-1 and TRBJ2-7, with D perhaps TRBD2 (6 bases). Germline values: CDR1 DFQATT, CDR2 SNEGSKA (reference sequence). This CDR3 is built from 14 residues. Deletions cut 0 bases from V and 9 bases from J, with 18 bases between. CDR3 sequence reads: CSARDLRLVRGQYF. The CDR3 DNA reads TGCAGTGCTAGAGACTTACGACTAGTGCGCGGGCAGTACTTC.

J is TRBJ1-2 and V is TRBV5-8; possibly TRBD1 for D (6 bases). Deletions cut 5 bases from V and 5 bases from J, with 10 bases between. Germline lookup yields CDR1 SGHTS and CDR2 YDEGEE. This CDR3 is 12 amino acids long. CDR3 nucleotides: TGTGCCAGCAGTCTGGGGACATATGGCTACACCTTC. Protein sequence: CASSLGTYGYTF.

The chain employs TRBV25-1 and TRBJ1-2; D gene uncertain. The CDR3 is made up of 15 amino acids. Germline V CDR1 and CDR2: MGHDK, SYGVNS. Trimming took 4 bases from V and 9 from J, leaving 21 bases between them. CDR3 nucleotides: TGTGCCAGCAGTGCCAAGACGGAGTACTATCGGAGCTACACCTTC. This codes for CASSAKTEYYRSYTF.

Details on this clonotype: A much larger clone differs from this one at a single base, so this may be a read error. The chain combines TRBV5-6 with TRBJ2-7; TRBD2 might be the D (5 bases). The CDR3 totals 15 residues. Trimming left V 0 bases short and J 0 bases short, with 10 bases between. The V gene's germline CDR1 is SGHDT and CDR2 YYEEEE. As DNA, the CDR3 is TGTGCCAGCAGCTTGGAAGCGGCGATCTCCTACGAGCAGTACTTC. Translated: CASSLEAAISYEQYF.

The gene calls are TRBV12-3 or TRBV12-4 and TRBJ1-1; 9 bases are a match to TRBD1. V lost 3 bases and J lost 5; bases outside the gene matches: 7. The CDR3 extends over 15 amino acids. For the CDR3, the DNA is TGTGCCAGCAGTTTTCCGGGACAGGGTAAAACTGAAGCTTTCTTT. This sequence encodes CASSFPGQGKTEAFF.

The chain uses TRBV2 and TRBJ2-5; TRBD2 matches 14 bases. CDR3 length equals 17 residues. The trim removed 3 bases at V and 5 bases at J, leaving 8 bases unmatched. Germline V gene lookup returns CDR1 SNHLY and CDR2 FYNNEI. The CDR3 DNA reads TGTGCCAGCAGTGAGACGGGACTAGCGGGAGTCAGGGAGACCCAGTACTTC. Its translation is CASSETGLAGVRETQYF.

The chain joins TRBV6-5 to TRBJ1-6; a weak D match, TRBD1 (5 bases). In germline, CDR1 is MNHEY, CDR2 SVGAGI. The CDR3 totals 17 residues. Between the trimmed V and J ends, which lost 4 bases and 0 bases, there was a span of 13 bases. The CDR3 loop is CASSLNIDSSYNSPLHF. CDR3 nucleotide sequence: TGTGCCAGCAGTTTAAATATCGACAGCTCCTATAATTCACCCCTCCACTTT.

This clonotype was seen at least ten times. The rearrangement joins TRBV7-2 to TRBJ2-2; 8 bases are a match to TRBD1. The germline CDR1 and CDR2 sequences are SGHTA and FQGNSA. After removal of 5 bases from V and 6 bases from J, the junction contained 5 bases not matched to a gene. The CDR3 loop spans 14 amino acids. CDR3 nucleotides: TGTGCCAGCAGCATAACAGGGGGTGCCGGGGAGCTGTTTTTT. It is translated as CASSITGGAGELFF.

The sample holds many counts of this clonotype. V gene TRBV7-6 combines with J gene TRBJ2-3; no definite D call. Germline-derived CDR1 and CDR2 are SGHVS and FNYEAQ. Trimming removed 5 bases at V and 5 bases at J, with 5 bases between. The CDR3 length is 11 residues. CDR3 sequence (DNA): TGTGCCAGCAGCCAAGGAGATACGCAGTATTTT. This translates into CASSQGDTQYF.

The chain uses TRBV4-3 and TRBJ2-3; TRBD2 might be the D (6 bases). The CDR3 length is 14 residues. The V end lost 4 bases, the J end lost 2 bases, and 10 bases lay between the germline ends. CDR1 is LGHNA and CDR2 is YSLEER in the germline V gene. The chain's CDR3 is CASSPGDFTDTQYF. The CDR3 region has the DNA TGCGCCAGCAGCCCCGGGGACTTCACAGATACGCAGTATTTT.

The chain couples TRBV28 to TRBJ2-7, with 8 bases identical to TRBD1. CDR1 and CDR2 (germline): MDHEN, SYDVKM. The CDR3 covers 16 residues. J lost 0 bases, V lost 5 bases, and 9 bases had no gene match. CDR3 sequence: CASSIWGQASSYEQYF. The CDR3 DNA is TGTGCCAGCAGTATTTGGGGACAGGCGAGCTCCTACGAGCAGTACTTC.

With regard to this clonotype: This may arise from a read error, as a much more abundant clone is one base away. The rearrangement links TRBV6-5 to TRBJ1-3; D is unclear. Germline values: CDR1 MNHEY, CDR2 SVGAGI. The CDR3 is 16 amino acids. Trimming removed 4 bases from V and 0 bases from J, with 13 bases in between. CDR3 coding DNA: TGTGCCAGCAGTTTGAGCAGGATTAGCTCTGGAAACACCATATATTTT. This translates into CASSLSRISSGNTIYF.

This clonotype was seen a handful of times. This may be a read error, as it is one base from a much larger clone. V gene TRBV7-8 combines with J gene TRBJ2-2; D tentatively reads TRBD1 or TRBD2 (6 bases each). The germline CDR1 and CDR2 sequences are SGHVS and FQNEAQ. CDR3 size: 16 residues. V was cut by 0 bases and J by 4 bases, with 12 bases left in between. CDR3 nucleotides: TGTGCCAGCAGCTTAGCTCGGGGGCTGGGCACCGGGGAGCTGTTTTTT. Translation: CASSLARGLGTGELFF.

This chain joins TRBV7-2 and TRBJ1-1; D is ambiguous. The V and J ends lost 3 bases and 2 bases respectively, with 10 bases between them. This CDR3 has 14 residues. Germline V CDR1 and CDR2: SGHTA, FQGNSA. In nucleotides, the CDR3 is TGTGCCAGCAGCTTCATCGGGCGAAACACTGAAGCTTTCTTT. Translating it yields CASSFIGRNTEAFF.

This clonotype has at least ten counts. The genes are TRBV15 and TRBJ1-1, with D hard to call. The CDR3 length is 15 residues. Germline V gives CDR1 LNHNV, CDR2 YYDKDF (reference sequence). V lost 3 bases and J 0 bases, leaving 11 bases between the germline ends. CDR3 protein: CATSSAQDLNTEAFF. In DNA form, the CDR3 reads TGTGCCACCAGCAGCGCTCAGGATTTGAACACTGAAGCTTTCTTT.